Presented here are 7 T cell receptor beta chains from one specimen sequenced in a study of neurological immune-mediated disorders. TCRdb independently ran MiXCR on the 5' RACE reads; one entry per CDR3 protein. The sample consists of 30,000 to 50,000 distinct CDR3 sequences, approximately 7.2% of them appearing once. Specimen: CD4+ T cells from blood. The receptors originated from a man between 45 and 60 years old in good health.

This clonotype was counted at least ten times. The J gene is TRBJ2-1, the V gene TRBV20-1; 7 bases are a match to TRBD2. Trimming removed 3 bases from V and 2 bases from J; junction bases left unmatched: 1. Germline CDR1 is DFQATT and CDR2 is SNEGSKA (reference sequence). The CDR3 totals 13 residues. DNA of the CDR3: TGCAGTGCTAGTGGGACTACCTACAATGAGCAGTTCTTC. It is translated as CSASGTTYNEQFF.

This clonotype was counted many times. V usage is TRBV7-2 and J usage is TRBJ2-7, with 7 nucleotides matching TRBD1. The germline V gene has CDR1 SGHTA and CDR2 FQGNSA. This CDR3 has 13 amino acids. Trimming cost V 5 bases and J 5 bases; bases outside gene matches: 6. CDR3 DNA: TGTGCCAGCAGCCTCAGACAGGGCCACGAGCAGTACTTC. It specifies CASSLRQGHEQYF.

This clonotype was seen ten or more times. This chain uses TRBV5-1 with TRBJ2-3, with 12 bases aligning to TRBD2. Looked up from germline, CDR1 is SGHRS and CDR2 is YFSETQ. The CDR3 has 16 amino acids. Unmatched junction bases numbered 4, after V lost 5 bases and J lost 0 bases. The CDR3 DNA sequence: TGCGCCAGCAGACCCGGGACTAGCGGGAGCACAGATACGCAGTATTTT. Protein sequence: CASRPGTSGSTDTQYF.

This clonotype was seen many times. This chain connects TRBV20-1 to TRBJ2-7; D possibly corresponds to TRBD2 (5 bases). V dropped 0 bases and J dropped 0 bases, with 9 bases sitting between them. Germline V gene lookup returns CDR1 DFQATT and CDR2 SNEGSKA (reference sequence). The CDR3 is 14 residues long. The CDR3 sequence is CSAREAASSYEQYF. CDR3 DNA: TGCAGTGCTAGAGAAGCGGCAAGCTCCTACGAGCAGTACTTC.

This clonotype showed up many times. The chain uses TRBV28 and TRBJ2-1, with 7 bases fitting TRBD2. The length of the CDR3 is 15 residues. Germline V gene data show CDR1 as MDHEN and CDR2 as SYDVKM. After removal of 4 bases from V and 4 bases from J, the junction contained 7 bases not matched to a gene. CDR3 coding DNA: TGTGCCAGCAGTTCAGGCGGGAGAGTTTACAATGAGCAGTTCTTC. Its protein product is CASSSGGRVYNEQFF.

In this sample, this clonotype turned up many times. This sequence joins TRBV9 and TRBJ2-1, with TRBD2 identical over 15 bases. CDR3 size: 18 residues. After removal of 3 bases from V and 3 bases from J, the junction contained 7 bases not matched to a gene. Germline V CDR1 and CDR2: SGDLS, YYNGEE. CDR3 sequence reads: CASSAGLAGGRIYNEQFF. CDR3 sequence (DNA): TGTGCCAGCAGCGCTGGACTAGCGGGAGGGAGAATCTACAATGAGCAGTTCTTC.

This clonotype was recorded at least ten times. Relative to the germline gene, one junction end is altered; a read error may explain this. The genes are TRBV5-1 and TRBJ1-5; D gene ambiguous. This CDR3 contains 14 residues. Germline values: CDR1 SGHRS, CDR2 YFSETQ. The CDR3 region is CASSFQYGNQPQHF. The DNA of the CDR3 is TGCGCCAGCAGCTTCCAATATGGCAACCAGCCCCAGCATTTT.